Listed below are T cell receptor beta chains from one sample, sequenced in a study of T cell responses to AZD1222 COVID-19 vaccine. Using immunoSEQ multiplex PCR, the repertoire was profiled, and TCRdb retains in-frame clones only, with some absent. The sample has fewer than 200,000 clones, around 90% seen once; the top ten hold 25% to 30%. Sample: peripheral blood, taken 28 days after the second AZD1222 dose. The receptors here all came from an adult who received the AZD1222 COVID-19 vaccine. Each CDR3 is given with its conserved first and last residue. A D gene is named only where the DNA matches it firmly. Where a row states a size, it is once, few, many or the class of an expanded clone; other rows omit it.

V	D	size	J	CDR3	DNA
TRBV7-9	NA	NA	TRBJ2-5	CASSLASGEAQYF	TGTGCCAGCAGCTTAGCGTCGGGGGAGGCCCAGTACTTC
TRBV28	TRBD2	once	TRBJ2-7	CASSWGARTSGRTYEQYF	TGTGCCAGCAGTTGGGGGGCCAGGACTAGCGGGAGAACCTACGAGCAGTACTTC
TRBV6-5	TRBD2	NA	TRBJ2-7	CASSYLGLADTYEQYF	TGTGCCAGCAGTTACTTGGGACTAGCGGATACCTACGAGCAGTACTTC
TRBV27	TRBD1	once	TRBJ2-7	CASSFGTGDEQYF	TGTGCCAGCAGTTTTGGGACAGGGGACGAGCAGTACTTC
TRBV2	NA	NA	TRBJ2-4	CASSDGGDVDIQYF	TGTGCCAGCAGTGACGGGGGAGACGTGGACATTCAGTACTTC
TRBV7-8	NA	NA	TRBJ1-5	CASSLGDSNQPQHF	TGTGCCAGCAGCCTAGGGGATAGCAATCAGCCCCAGCATTTT
TRBV5-6	TRBD2	NA	TRBJ2-7	CASRAGGVSYEQYF	TGTGCCAGCAGGGCGGGAGGGGTCTCCTACGAGCAGTACTTC
TRBV5-1	NA	NA	TRBJ1-2	CASSFGSGPRNYGYTF	TGCGCCAGCAGCTTTGGTTCGGGGCCGAGAAACTATGGCTACACCTTC
TRBV11-2	TRBD1	NA	TRBJ2-5	CASSLVLDRGQETQYF	TGTGCCAGCAGCTTAGTTCTGGACAGGGGGCAGGAGACCCAGTACTTC
TRBV28	TRBD2	NA	TRBJ2-1	CASSVLANEQFF	TGTGCCAGCAGTGTACTAGCGAATGAGCAGTTCTTC
TRBV7-3	TRBD2	NA	TRBJ2-3	CASSASSGDTQYF	TGTGCCAGCAGCGCATCTAGCGGAGATACGCAGTATTTT
TRBV3-1/TRBV3-2	TRBD2	NA	TRBJ2-3	CASSFRTSGRATDTQYF	TGTGCCAGCAGCTTCCGGACTAGCGGGAGGGCCACAGATACGCAGTATTTT
TRBV10-1	NA	few	TRBJ2-1	CASSEMRDEQFF	TGCGCCAGCAGTGAGATGCGGGACGAGCAGTTCTTC
TRBV6-6	NA	few	TRBJ2-5	CASSRPGTGHIQETQYF	TGTGCCAGCAGTCGACCCGGGACGGGACACATCCAAGAGACCCAGTACTTC